This T cell receptor (beta chain) stems from a study of PD-L1 blockade in urothelial cancer. Overall study context: Researchers found blood samples held a median of 141,255 T cells.

This clone was counted a single time. The CDR3 length is 16 residues. CDR1 and CDR2 (germline): SGHRS, YFSETQ. V was cut by 2 bases and J by 5 bases, with 16 bases left in between. The time point denotes: pretreatment peripheral blood. Using immunoSEQ multiplex PCR, the repertoire was profiled, and TCRdb retains in-frame clones only, with some absent. This sample carries 33,000 or so clones, around 82% of them seen once, and the ten largest clones take roughly 6.4%. This chain links TRBV5-1 with TRBJ1-4, with D unresolved. The specimen was PBMCs, collected around atezolizumab (anti-PD-L1) treatment. This receptor was identified in a man in his sixties with urothelial cancer. DNA for the CDR3: TGCGCCAGCAGCTTATCCCCGGGATCTACGAATGAAAAACTGTTTTTT. Encoded protein: CASSLSPGSTNEKLFF.